These 22 T cell receptor beta chains were sequenced from one sample in a study of blood T cell repertoires in COVID-19. Using immunoSEQ multiplex PCR, the repertoire was profiled, and TCRdb retains in-frame clones only, with some absent. The sample carries hundreds of thousands of clones, 65% to 90% recorded once. Sequencing was carried out using peripheral blood. These receptors were taken from a woman in her 70s with COVID-19, enrolled during active disease.

V and J are TRBV19 and TRBJ1-5; possible D gene TRBD1, 6 bases. The germline gives CDR1 LNHDA, CDR2 SQIVND (reference sequence). V lost 5 bases and J lost 3, with 11 bases in between. The CDR3 contains 14 residues. CDR3 nucleotides: TGTGCCAGTAGTTCAGGGGATACCAATCAGCCCCAGCATTTT. Translated: CASSSGDTNQPQHF.

This clone was counted a single time. The chain combines TRBV24-1 with TRBJ2-2; 9 bases map to TRBD2. Losses at the gene ends were 4 bases for V and 7 bases for J; bases not matched to a gene: 9. Germline-derived CDR1 and CDR2 are KGHDR and SFDVKD. The CDR3 has 16 residues. The CDR3 spells CATSDLSGGEHGELFF. CDR3 sequence (DNA): TGTGCCACCAGTGACCTTAGCGGGGGAGAGCACGGGGAGCTGTTTTTT.

As regards this clone: Compared with germline, one end of the junction differs, possibly owing to a read error. The chain uses TRBV2 and TRBJ2-5, with 9 bases lining up with TRBD2. The CDR3 consists of 15 residues. Germline V gene lookup returns CDR1 SNHLY and CDR2 FYNNEI. The chain's CDR3 is CASSEGGLARETQYF. In DNA form, the CDR3 reads TGTGCCAGCAGCGAAGGGGGACTAGCACGGGAGACCCAGTACTTC.

The V call is TRBV19, the J call TRBJ1-2; D is ambiguous. The CDR3 has 13 amino acids. Germline V gene sequence: CDR1 LNHDA, CDR2 SQIVND (reference sequence). The ends were cut back, 3 bases at V and 4 bases at J, with 9 bases in the middle. This chain's CDR3 is CASSIRSAYGYTF. For the CDR3, the DNA is TGTGCCAGTAGTATCAGATCCGCCTATGGCTACACCTTC.

The chain carries TRBV7-2 and TRBJ1-1; unclear D gene. Germline V gene data show CDR1 as SGHTA and CDR2 as FQGNSA. This CDR3 contains 14 residues. Between the trimmed V and J ends, which lost 5 bases and 5 bases, there was a span of 15 bases. The CDR3 sequence is CASSPRSGGTEAFF. CDR3 sequence (DNA): TGTGCCAGCAGCCCTCGATCTGGAGGGACTGAAGCTTTCTTT.

The chain employs TRBV12-3 or TRBV12-4 and TRBJ1-1; 7 nucleotides line up with TRBD1. J lost 7 bases, V lost 7 bases, and 6 bases had no gene match. The CDR3 totals 12 residues. The CDR3 nucleotides are TGTGCCAGCATTCTCACAGGGGTTGAAGCTTTCTTT. Translation: CASILTGVEAFF.

This chain joins TRBV28 and TRBJ1-5; possible D gene TRBD1, 5 bases. The germline gives CDR1 MDHEN, CDR2 SYDVKM. This CDR3 comprises 14 residues. V lost 7 bases and J lost 5, with 15 bases in between. The CDR3 loop is CASIPRGRDQPQHF. The DNA for the CDR3 is TGTGCCAGCATTCCTCGGGGGAGGGATCAGCCCCAGCATTTT.

This clone was recorded once. The chain uses TRBV29-1 and TRBJ1-1; 7 bases agree with TRBD1. Germline V gene sequence: CDR1 SQVTM, CDR2 ANQGSEA. V lost 7 bases to trimming and J lost 10 bases; unmatched junction nucleotides: 15. CDR3 length: 13 residues. The DNA for the CDR3 is TGCAGCGCCGCGGCAGGGGGTTCTACGGTAGCTTTCTTT. Translated, it gives CSAAAGGSTVAFF.

CDR3 region: CASSKQLAGEETQYF. In nucleotides, the CDR3 is TGTGCCAGCAGTAAACAACTAGCTGGAGAAGAGACCCAGTACTTC. V and J are TRBV6-5 and TRBJ2-5; weak D call: TRBD2 (6 bases). V was pared by 5 bases and J by 3 bases, with 16 bases between. The germline V gene has CDR1 MNHEY and CDR2 SVGAGI. The length of the CDR3 is 15 residues.

V and J are TRBV7-2 and TRBJ2-5, with D possibly being TRBD2 (7 bases). This CDR3 region has 17 residues. Trimming took off 2 bases at V and 4 bases at J, with 20 bases between the two ends. Per the germline V gene, CDR1 is SGHTA and CDR2 is FQGNSA. The CDR3 region is CASSLNPPGGGGETQYF. The CDR3 DNA reads TGTGCCAGCAGCTTAAATCCCCCGGGGGGCGGGGGAGAGACCCAGTACTTC. Full variable domain (rest looked up from reference TRBV7-2 and TRBJ2-5): GAGVSQSPSNKVTEKGKDVELRCDPISGHTALYWYRQSLGQGLEFLIYFQGNSAPDKSGLPSDRFSAERTGGSVSTLTIQRTQQEDSAVYLCASSLNPPGGGGETQYFGPGTRLLVL.

This sequence joins TRBV5-1 and TRBJ2-1; D may be TRBD2 (5 bases). Trimming pared 3 bases from V and 10 bases from J, leaving 14 bases between. Germline V gene data show CDR1 as SGHRS and CDR2 as YFSETQ. The CDR3 spans 13 residues. CDR3 bases: TGCGCCAGCAGCTCCGGACTTAGCCCCGAGCAGTTCTTC. As protein: CASSSGLSPEQFF.

Comment on this clone: This may be a read error: a much more frequent sequence differs by one nucleotide. The chain couples TRBV28 to TRBJ1-5; TRBD1 agrees at 8 bases. The CDR3 is 18 residues long. From germline, CDR1 is MDHEN and CDR2 SYDVKM. The CDR3 reads CANSLGTGGASRNQPQHF. Written as DNA, the CDR3 is TGTGCCAACAGTTTAGGAACAGGGGGTGCGAGTCGCAATCAGCCCCAGCATTTT.

This clone was recorded a few times. This chain's CDR3 is CASSSYRDSKAFF. CDR3 nucleotide sequence: TGTGCCAGCAGTTCCTACCGGGACAGCAAAGCTTTCTTT. The chain joins TRBV27 to TRBJ1-1; TRBD1 agrees at 7 bases. The CDR3 totals 13 residues. The germline CDR1 and CDR2 sequences are MNHEY and SMNVEV (reference sequence). V was pared by 4 bases and J by 9 bases, with 8 bases of the junction left unmatched.

V is TRBV18 and J is TRBJ2-1; TRBD2 agrees at 8 bases. The CDR3 loop spans 12 amino acids. The germline V gene has CDR1 KGHSH and CDR2 LQKENI. With 6 bases clipped from V and 9 bases from J, the junction kept 4 bases outside the gene matches. This chain's CDR3 is CASSTREGEQFF. The CDR3 DNA is TGTGCCAGCTCCACCCGGGAGGGTGAGCAGTTCTTC.

V gene TRBV5-1 combines with J gene TRBJ2-2; 9 bases map to TRBD1. Germline CDR1 and CDR2: SGHRS and YFSETQ. The CDR3 covers 15 residues. With 5 bases clipped from V and 5 bases from J, the junction kept 7 bases outside the gene matches. The CDR3 is CASSHGQGITGELFF. CDR3 nucleotide sequence: TGCGCCAGCAGTCACGGACAGGGGATTACCGGGGAGCTGTTTTTT.

The genes are TRBV30 and TRBJ2-3; TRBD2 agrees at 7 bases. Losses at the gene ends were 0 bases for V and 6 bases for J; bases not matched to a gene: 12. This CDR3 has 16 amino acids. Germline V lookup: CDR1 GTSNPN, CDR2 SVGIG (reference sequence). The CDR3 coding sequence is TGTGCCTGGAGTGTTGTTCCGACTAGCAGAGAGGATACGCAGTATTTT. Translated, it gives CAWSVVPTSREDTQYF.

V is TRBV10-1 and J is TRBJ2-1; TRBD1 agrees at 10 bases. Germline CDR1 WNHNN, CDR2 SYGVQD (reference sequence). This CDR3 has 15 amino acids. With 6 bases clipped from V and 8 bases from J, the junction kept 10 bases outside the gene matches. CDR3 sequence: CASRVRQGAIDEQFF. The CDR3 DNA is TGCGCCAGCAGAGTAAGACAGGGGGCAATCGATGAGCAGTTCTTC.

The chain has TRBV6-2 or TRBV6-3 and TRBJ2-7, with 7 bases identical to TRBD1. After removal of 6 bases from V and 2 bases from J, the junction contained 4 bases not matched to a gene. The CDR3 length is 13 residues. Germline lookup yields CDR1 MNHEY and CDR2 SVGEGT. The CDR3 bases are TGTGCCAGCAGCGCAGACAGGGCCTACGAGCAGTACTTC. Amino acid sequence: CASSADRAYEQYF.

This clone came up a few times. V gene TRBV6-5 combines with J gene TRBJ2-7; no definite D call. CDR3 length: 14 residues. V was pared by 0 bases and J by 6 bases, with 12 bases between. Germline-derived CDR1 and CDR2 are MNHEY and SVGAGI. CDR3 protein: CASSYSIRGFEQYF. In DNA, the CDR3 is TGTGCCAGCAGTTACTCGATTCGAGGATTCGAGCAGTACTTC.

The gene calls are TRBV19 and TRBJ1-2; 10 bases agree with TRBD1. Germline V gene data show CDR1 as LNHDA and CDR2 as SQIVND (reference sequence). The CDR3 length is 16 residues. After removal of 4 bases from V and 5 bases from J, the junction contained 10 bases not matched to a gene. CDR3 coding DNA: TGTGCCAGTAGTAATTTGGGACAGGGGAGTAGTTATGGCTACACCTTC. Amino acid sequence: CASSNLGQGSSYGYTF. Based on the CDR3 plus reference TRBV19 and TRBJ1-2, the full variable domain is DGGITQSPKYLFRKEGQNVTLSCEQNLNHDAMYWYRQDPGQGLRLIYYSQIVNDFQKGDIAEGYSVSREKKESFPLTVTSAQKNPTAFYLCASSNLGQGSSYGYTFGSGTRLTVV.

The genes are TRBV19 and TRBJ2-3; TRBD2 matches at 11 bases. Trimming took 6 bases from V and 4 from J; bases not matched to a gene: 9. CDR1 is LNHDA and CDR2 is SQIVND in the germline V gene (reference sequence). CDR3 length equals 16 residues. The CDR3 is CASSYSGGAYSDTQYF. As DNA, the CDR3 is TGTGCCAGTAGCTATAGCGGGGGGGCTTATTCAGATACGCAGTATTTT. The full variable domain, with the rest looked up from reference TRBV19 and TRBJ2-3, is DGGITQSPKYLFRKEGQNVTLSCEQNLNHDAMYWYRQDPGQGLRLIYYSQIVNDFQKGDIAEGYSVSREKKESFPLTVTSAQKNPTAFYLCASSYSGGAYSDTQYFGPGTRLTVL.

The CDR3 protein is CASSPGQGIGEQYF. The DNA for the CDR3 is TGTGCCAGCTCACCGGGACAGGGAATCGGGGAGCAGTACTTC. The J gene is TRBJ2-7, the V gene TRBV18, with 9 positions matching TRBD1. Germline V lookup: CDR1 KGHSH, CDR2 LQKENI. With 3 bases clipped from V and 7 bases from J, the junction kept 7 bases outside the gene matches. This CDR3 region has 14 residues.